These 22 T cell receptor beta chains were sequenced from one sample in a study of neoadjuvant anti-PD-1 for oral cavity cancer. Using immunoSEQ multiplex PCR, the repertoire was profiled, and TCRdb retains in-frame clones only, with some absent. The table lists about 72,000 clones, around 83% of them singletons. The sequences come from PBMCs, collected before nivolumab (anti-PD-1) treatment. The receptor source for this set is a person aged 35 to 85 with oral cavity squamous cell carcinoma.

This chain links TRBV5-4 with TRBJ2-7; D may be TRBD2 (5 bases). Germline V lookup: CDR1 SGHNT, CDR2 YYREEE (reference sequence). This CDR3 has 13 residues. The V end lost 4 bases, the J end lost 0 bases, and 8 bases lay between the germline ends. DNA of the CDR3: TGTGCCAGCAGCCCGACTAACTCCTACGAGCAGTACTTC. Translation gives CASSPTNSYEQYF.

V is TRBV5-1 and J is TRBJ1-2; 9 bases align to TRBD1. The V and J ends lost 1 base and 0 bases, in that order; junction bases with no gene match: 7. Germline V gives CDR1 SGHRS, CDR2 YFSETQ. This CDR3 has 17 amino acids. The CDR3 region is CASSLTGTGRTNYGYTF. CDR3 DNA sequence: TGCGCCAGCAGCTTGACCGGGACAGGGAGGACTAACTATGGCTACACCTTC. Using reference TRBV5-1 and TRBJ1-2 for the parts outside the CDR3, the full variable domain is KAGVTQTPRYLIKTRGQQVTLSCSPISGHRSVSWYQQTPGQGLQFLFEYFSETQRNKGNFPGRFSGRQFSNSRSEMNVSTLELGDSALYLCASSLTGTGRTNYGYTFGSGTRLTVV.

The CDR3 DNA reads TGTGCCAGCAGTTTATCCTGGAACACCGGGGAGCTGTTTTTT. Residues: CASSLSWNTGELFF. The chain recombines TRBV27 with TRBJ2-2; D unclear. The germline gives CDR1 MNHEY, CDR2 SMNVEV (reference sequence). The CDR3 contains 14 residues. Trimming removed 0 bases at V and 1 base at J, with 3 bases between.

This chain joins TRBV30 and TRBJ1-5, with unresolved D. The V gene lost 1 base and the J gene lost 2 bases, with 12 bases spanning the gap. Per germline, CDR1 GTSNPN and CDR2 SVGIG (reference sequence). The length of the CDR3 is 15 residues. The chain's CDR3 is CAWSGSLPGNQPQHF. The CDR3 region has the DNA TGTGCCTGGAGTGGGTCGCTCCCGGGCAATCAGCCCCAGCATTTT.

The chain has TRBV10-1 and TRBJ2-7, with a weak D call TRBD2 (6 bases). The CDR3 loop spans 15 amino acids. The germline CDR1 and CDR2 sequences are WNHNN and SYGVQD (reference sequence). V gave up 3 bases and J gave up 1 base, with 13 bases separating them. The CDR3 DNA is TGCGCCAGCAGTGATAATCACGGGGGATCCTACGAGCAGTACTTC. Its translation is CASSDNHGGSYEQYF.

V usage is TRBV6-5 and J usage is TRBJ2-5; TRBD1 agrees at 7 bases. Germline trimming cut 1 base from V and 3 bases from J; bases unmatched to any gene: 5. Germline V lookup: CDR1 MNHEY, CDR2 SVGAGI. The CDR3 sequence is 15 residues long. CDR3 in amino acids: CASSYFRQGEETQYF. The CDR3 nucleotides are TGTGCCAGCAGTTACTTTAGACAGGGAGAAGAGACCCAGTACTTC.

This clone was counted a single time. The chain links TRBV5-1 to TRBJ2-1; TRBD1 matches 9 bases. The CDR3 extends over 15 amino acids. After removal of 5 bases from V and 4 bases from J, the junction contained 7 bases not matched to a gene. Germline V lookup: CDR1 SGHRS, CDR2 YFSETQ. CDR3 nucleotides: TGCGCCAGCAGTTGGGCGGGACAGGGTTACAATGAGCAGTTCTTC. Its translation: CASSWAGQGYNEQFF.

The rearrangement joins TRBV28 to TRBJ2-1; the D gene is possibly TRBD2 (6 bases). Trimming removed 7 bases from V and 8 bases from J, with 18 bases in between. The CDR3 runs to 14 residues. Looked up from germline, CDR1 is MDHEN and CDR2 is SYDVKM. The CDR3 is CASTSGGGQYEQFF. The CDR3 DNA follows: TGTGCCAGCACTAGTGGGGGAGGCCAATATGAGCAGTTCTTC. Combining the CDR3 with reference TRBV28 and TRBJ2-1 gives the whole variable domain DVKVTQSSRYLVKRTGEKVFLECVQDMDHENMFWYRQDPGLGLRLIYFSYDVKMKEKGDIPEGYSVSREKKERFSLILESASTNQTSMYLCASTSGGGQYEQFFGPGTRLTVL.

The rearrangement uses TRBV2 and TRBJ2-2; D is unresolved. Germline-derived CDR1 and CDR2 are SNHLY and FYNNEI. This CDR3 has 16 amino acids. V was shortened by 0 bases and J by 7 bases, with 15 bases between the two germline ends. Written as DNA, the CDR3 is TGTGCCAGCAGTGAAGCGCTTATACGCCGCGGCGGGGAGCTGTTTTTT. Protein product: CASSEALIRRGGELFF.

This clone was observed once. This rearrangement joins TRBV11-3 to TRBJ1-5; D gene unclear. Between the trimmed V and J ends, which lost 1 base and 4 bases, there was a span of 11 bases. Germline V gene sequence: CDR1 SGHNT, CDR2 YENEEA. This CDR3 region has 15 residues. As DNA, the CDR3 is TGTGCCAGCAGCTTAGGTGGGCTGATAAATCAGCCCCAGCATTTT. This encodes CASSLGGLINQPQHF.

This sequence joins TRBV19 and TRBJ2-1; no reliable D call. The CDR3 contains 11 residues. Per germline, CDR1 LNHDA and CDR2 SQIVND (reference sequence). Trimming shortened V by 6 bases and J by 7 bases, and 7 bases separated the two germline ends. The CDR3 DNA reads as TGTGCCAGTAGGGTGGAAAATGAGCAGTTCTTC. As protein: CASRVENEQFF.

This clone was detected once. The chain carries TRBV14 and TRBJ2-7, with 7 bases that match TRBD1. The CDR3 is made up of 13 amino acids. Germline V gene lookup returns CDR1 SGHDN and CDR2 FVKESK. V dropped 6 bases and J dropped 5; count of bases not matched to a gene: 7. The CDR3 region has the DNA TGTGCCAGCAGAAAGACAGGGAACCACGAGCAGTACTTC. Translating it yields CASRKTGNHEQYF.

The chain couples TRBV19 to TRBJ2-1; 8 nucleotides agree with TRBD1. Germline V gene sequence: CDR1 LNHDA, CDR2 SQIVND (reference sequence). After removal of 10 bases from V and 4 bases from J, the junction contained 9 bases not matched to a gene. The CDR3 is made up of 14 amino acids. The chain's CDR3 is CATQDRGVYNEQFF. The CDR3 DNA reads TGTGCCACCCAAGACAGGGGAGTTTACAATGAGCAGTTCTTC.

The V and J genes are TRBV27 and TRBJ2-7, with 11 bases identical to TRBD2. The CDR3 runs to 13 residues. The germline CDR1 and CDR2 sequences are MNHEY and SMNVEV (reference sequence). J lost 1 base, V lost 9 bases, and 2 bases had no gene match. CDR3 sequence (DNA): TGTGCCAGTCGGACTAGCGGGTCCTACGAGCAGTACTTC. Amino acid sequence: CASRTSGSYEQYF.

The chain recombines TRBV27 with TRBJ2-1, with 12 bases lining up with TRBD2. The trim removed 6 bases at V and 1 base at J, leaving 4 bases unmatched. This CDR3 has 16 residues. The germline V gene encodes CDR1 MNHEY and CDR2 SMNVEV (reference sequence). CDR3 in amino acids: CASRTTSGGSYNEQFF. In DNA, the CDR3 is TGTGCCAGCAGAACTACTAGCGGGGGGTCCTACAATGAGCAGTTCTTC.

The V gene is TRBV19, the J gene TRBJ2-7; maybe TRBD2 (6 bases). The CDR3 has 15 amino acids. Germline V gene lookup returns CDR1 LNHDA and CDR2 SQIVND (reference sequence). Trimming took 6 bases from V and 3 from J, leaving 18 bases between them. The CDR3 sequence is CASRTRDLNIYEQYF. For the CDR3, the DNA is TGTGCCAGTAGAACCCGGGACTTGAATATCTACGAGCAGTACTTC.

The chain recombines TRBV6-1 with TRBJ1-2, with D possibly matching TRBD1 (5 bases). The CDR3 is 16 residues long. Germline CDR1 and CDR2: MNHNS and SASEGT. V lost 3 bases, J lost 7 bases, and 21 bases lay in between. DNA for the CDR3: TGTGCCAGCAGTGACCCCCCCGGGGACGGAGAAGGTGGCTACACCTTC. Its translation: CASSDPPGDGEGGYTF.

The chain recombines TRBV30 with TRBJ1-2; no definite D call. The ends were cut back, 2 bases at V and 8 bases at J, with 9 bases in the middle. Germline CDR1 and CDR2: GTSNPN and SVGIG (reference sequence). This CDR3 has 11 residues. CDR3 amino acids: CAWSLGYGYTF. CDR3 bases: TGTGCCTGGAGTTTAGGGTACGGCTACACCTTC.

This clone was recorded a few times. The chain employs TRBV2 and TRBJ1-3; D is undetermined. This CDR3 contains 13 residues. Germline values: CDR1 SNHLY, CDR2 FYNNEI. V was trimmed by 4 bases and J by 0 bases, leaving 4 bases between them. This chain's CDR3 is CASSAISGNTIYF. CDR3 sequence (DNA): TGTGCCAGCAGTGCCATCTCTGGAAACACCATATATTTT.

The V gene is TRBV5-1, the J gene TRBJ1-2; D perhaps matches TRBD1 (6 bases). This CDR3 has 15 amino acids. CDR1 SGHRS and CDR2 YFSETQ come from the germline V gene. The V end lost 8 bases, the J end lost 7 bases, and 24 bases lay between the germline ends. The CDR3 loop reads CASSAPNTGKSGYTF. The CDR3 DNA is TGCGCCAGTAGTGCTCCCAATACAGGGAAGAGTGGCTACACCTTC.

The chain carries TRBV28 and TRBJ2-1; perhaps TRBD2 as D (6 bases). Germline CDR1 reads MDHEN; CDR2 reads SYDVKM. This CDR3 region has 17 residues. V lost 5 bases to trimming and J lost 0 bases, with 17 bases between them. DNA of the CDR3: TGTGCCAGCAGTGGGGCTTGGCGGGGAAGCTCCTACAATGAGCAGTTCTTC. This codes for CASSGAWRGSSYNEQFF.

The CDR3 region is CASSPRQGTNTEAFF. The DNA of the CDR3 is TGTGCCAGCTCACCCAGACAGGGTACGAACACTGAAGCTTTCTTT. The rearrangement links TRBV18 to TRBJ1-1, with 7 bases identical to TRBD1. CDR1 and CDR2 (germline): KGHSH, LQKENI. V shed 3 bases and J 1 base; nucleotides not matched to a gene: 5. This CDR3 has 15 amino acids.